These 2 T cell receptor beta chains share one sample of origin, sequenced in a study of blood T cell repertoires in COVID-19. Sequenced by immunoSEQ multiplex PCR; TCRdb stores in-frame clones only, minus some. The sample records around 180,000 clones, over 75% being singletons. The sequenced material came from peripheral blood. The source of these receptors is an elderly man with COVID-19, enrolled during active disease.

The J gene is TRBJ1-5, the V gene TRBV29-1, with 7 bases fitting TRBD1. The CDR3 runs to 12 residues. Germline V gene data show CDR1 as SQVTM and CDR2 as ANQGSEA. Trimming cost V 5 bases and J 9 bases; bases outside gene matches: 7. The CDR3 reads CSVTGVRGPQHF. Written as DNA, the CDR3 is TGCAGCGTTACAGGGGTGAGGGGGCCCCAGCATTTT.

This chain uses TRBV6-2 or TRBV6-3 with TRBJ1-1, with D hard to call. Germline CDR1 and CDR2: MNHEY and SVGEGT. This CDR3 comprises 15 residues. V dropped 2 bases and J dropped 2 bases, with 12 bases sitting between them. CDR3 in amino acids: CASSYPRTVNTEAFF. CDR3 DNA: TGTGCCAGCAGTTACCCCCGAACAGTTAACACTGAAGCTTTCTTT.